This passage covers 17 T cell receptor beta chains from one sample sequenced in a study of PD-1 blockade in classical Hodgkin lymphoma. Generated by immunoSEQ multiplex PCR, the TCRdb table keeps only in-frame clones and is missing some. This table holds tens of thousands of clones, about nine tenths found once. Each of the patients experienced relapse following autologous stem cell transplantation, and their brentuximab vedotin exposure differed. Sequenced material: peripheral blood mononuclear cells (PBMCs), taken at baseline. Every receptor here comes from a human donor with classical Hodgkin lymphoma.

This clone was detected a few times. The V and J genes are TRBV30 and TRBJ1-1; D remains ambiguous. The CDR3 totals 12 residues. V was trimmed by 1 base and J by 9 bases, leaving 12 bases between them. Per the germline V gene, CDR1 is GTSNPN and CDR2 is SVGIG (reference sequence). The CDR3 spells CAWSESAQKAFF. In DNA form, the CDR3 reads TGTGCCTGGAGTGAGTCTGCCCAAAAAGCTTTCTTT.

The genes are TRBV5-1 and TRBJ2-7; 10 nucleotides align to TRBD2. The V gene end was trimmed by 1 base and the J gene end by 6 bases; junction bases not matched to a gene: 13. This CDR3 has 17 amino acids. Germline loops: CDR1 SGHRS, CDR2 YFSETQ. The CDR3 nucleotides read TGCGCCAGCAGCTTGTGGGGAGCGGGGGGGCAGATCGGCGAGCAGTACTTC. Translated: CASSLWGAGGQIGEQYF.

The chain uses TRBV19 and TRBJ1-2; TRBD1 might be the D (6 bases). This CDR3 contains 13 residues. Trimming stripped 6 bases from V and 9 bases from J, with 17 bases between. CDR1 is LNHDA and CDR2 is SQIVND in the germline V gene (reference sequence). CDR3 residues: CASSRDTFSSYTF. The CDR3 region has the DNA TGTGCCAGTAGCCGGGACACCTTTAGTAGCTACACCTTC.

The rearrangement joins TRBV4-1 to TRBJ2-5; D is uncertain. V gave up 1 base and J gave up 2 bases, with 14 bases separating them. The CDR3 spans 16 residues. Germline V gives CDR1 MGHRA, CDR2 YSYEKL. The CDR3 reads CASSQANLGFQETQYF. The CDR3 bases are TGCGCCAGCAGCCAAGCTAATCTGGGATTTCAAGAGACCCAGTACTTC.

A few counts support this clone. CDR3 region: CASSPPFWGNTEAFF. CDR3 bases: TGTGCCAGCTCACCACCTTTCTGGGGAAATACTGAAGCTTTCTTT. This chain connects TRBV18 to TRBJ1-1, with D uncertain. This CDR3 contains 15 residues. Germline V CDR1 and CDR2: KGHSH, LQKENI. Trimming cost V 0 bases and J 5 bases, with 13 bases left between them.

This chain connects TRBV19 to TRBJ1-2; a possible D gene is TRBD1 (6 bases). The CDR3 covers 12 residues. With 7 bases removed from V and 1 base from J, the gap between germline ends came to 7 bases. Germline-derived CDR1 and CDR2 are LNHDA and SQIVND (reference sequence). The CDR3 loop is CASKGGNYGYTF. The CDR3 DNA sequence: TGTGCCAGTAAGGGGGGTAACTATGGCTACACCTTC.

This chain links TRBV19 with TRBJ1-1, with a possible D match to TRBD1 (6 bases). Trimming removed 5 bases from V and 1 base from J, with 14 bases in between. The germline gives CDR1 LNHDA, CDR2 SQIVND (reference sequence). There are 15 residues in the CDR3. The CDR3, as DNA: TGTGCCAGTAGTTCTCAGACAGGTAAGAACACTGAAGCTTTCTTT. Amino acids: CASSSQTGKNTEAFF.

This chain uses TRBV6-5 with TRBJ1-2; unclear D gene. Germline values: CDR1 MNHEY, CDR2 SVGAGI. V was cut by 2 bases and J by 3 bases, with 7 bases left in between. The CDR3 contains 13 residues. The CDR3, as DNA: TGTGCCAGCAGTTACGGCCGAGACTATGGCTACACCTTC. This translates into CASSYGRDYGYTF.

The chain joins TRBV5-5 to TRBJ2-5; D is possibly TRBD2 (5 bases). Trimming took off 0 bases at V and 4 bases at J, with 10 bases between the two ends. Germline-derived CDR1 and CDR2 are SGHKS and YYEKEE (reference sequence). The CDR3 is made up of 14 amino acids. CDR3 sequence (DNA): TGTGCCAGCAGCTTGGGGACTGGCGGAGAGACCCAGTACTTC. Its protein is CASSLGTGGETQYF.

The chain uses TRBV7-8 and TRBJ2-3, with D hard to call. V was clipped by 3 bases and J by 2 bases, with 0 bases between them. The CDR3 contains 11 residues. Germline V gives CDR1 SGHVS, CDR2 FQNEAQ. The CDR3 loop is CASSFTDTQYF. Written as DNA, the CDR3 is TGTGCCAGCAGCTTCACAGATACGCAGTATTTT. Based on the CDR3 plus reference TRBV7-8 and TRBJ2-3, the full variable domain is GAGVSQSPRYKVAKRGQDVALRCDPISGHVSLFWYQQALGQGPEFLTYFQNEAQLDKSGLPSDRFFAERPEGSVSTLKIQRTQQEDSAVYLCASSFTDTQYFGPGTRLTVL.

The J gene is TRBJ2-2, the V gene TRBV18, with D possibly TRBD1 on 6 matching bases. The CDR3 has 14 residues. CDR1 is KGHSH, CDR2 LQKENI, per germline. V lost 0 bases and J lost 8, with 10 bases in between. The CDR3 coding sequence is TGTGCCAGCTCACCACCGGGGGCCGTGGGGGAGCTGTTTTTT. Translated: CASSPPGAVGELFF.

CDR3 protein: CASSSPMDSPLHF. In DNA, the CDR3 is TGTGCCAGCAGCTCCCCGATGGATTCACCCCTCCACTTT. J is TRBJ1-6 and V is TRBV7-9; D is undetermined. The ends were cut back, 4 bases at V and 8 bases at J, with 9 bases in the middle. This CDR3 spans 13 amino acids. From germline, CDR1 is SEHNR and CDR2 FQNEAQ (reference sequence).

This chain links TRBV5-1 with TRBJ2-5; D perhaps matches TRBD2 (5 bases). Per germline, CDR1 SGHRS and CDR2 YFSETQ. The V and J ends lost 4 bases and 5 bases respectively, with 9 bases between them. This CDR3 has 12 amino acids. The CDR3 loop is CASSETTETQYF. CDR3 bases: TGCGCCAGCAGCGAGACTACGGAGACCCAGTACTTC.

The chain recombines TRBV5-4 with TRBJ1-3; D is possibly TRBD1 (5 bases). The V end was cut by 0 bases, the J end by 2 bases, with 9 bases between. The CDR3 sequence is 15 residues long. Germline V gives CDR1 SGHNT, CDR2 YYREEE (reference sequence). Written as DNA, the CDR3 is TGTGCCAGCAGCTTGGACAGGCCCGCTGGAAACACCATATATTTT. Its translation is CASSLDRPAGNTIYF.

The chain recombines TRBV5-1 with TRBJ1-5; maybe TRBD1 (5 bases). CDR3 length: 14 residues. The germline V gene has CDR1 SGHRS and CDR2 YFSETQ. Trimming shortened V by 4 bases and J by 3 bases, and 11 bases separated the two germline ends. Here the CDR3 DNA reads TGCGCCAGCAGCCCCTCGGGGGACAATCAGCCCCAGCATTTT. The encoded protein is CASSPSGDNQPQHF.

The chain is built from TRBV7-9 and TRBJ1-1, with unresolved D. Germline V gene sequence: CDR1 SEHNR, CDR2 FQNEAQ (reference sequence). V was shortened by 2 bases and J by 8 bases, with 12 bases between the two germline ends. The CDR3 extends over 13 amino acids. The CDR3 sequence is CASSLHQDEEAFF. The DNA of the CDR3 is TGTGCCAGCAGCTTACACCAGGACGAGGAAGCTTTCTTT.

The V gene is TRBV7-9, the J gene TRBJ2-7; 7 bases match TRBD1. V was pared by 5 bases and J by 4 bases, with 11 bases of the junction left unmatched. The CDR3 sequence is 15 residues long. Germline loops: CDR1 SEHNR, CDR2 FQNEAQ (reference sequence). The CDR3 DNA reads as TGTGCCAGCAGCCAACTAGGGGGCGCGTCTTACGAGCAGTACTTC. This gives the protein CASSQLGGASYEQYF.